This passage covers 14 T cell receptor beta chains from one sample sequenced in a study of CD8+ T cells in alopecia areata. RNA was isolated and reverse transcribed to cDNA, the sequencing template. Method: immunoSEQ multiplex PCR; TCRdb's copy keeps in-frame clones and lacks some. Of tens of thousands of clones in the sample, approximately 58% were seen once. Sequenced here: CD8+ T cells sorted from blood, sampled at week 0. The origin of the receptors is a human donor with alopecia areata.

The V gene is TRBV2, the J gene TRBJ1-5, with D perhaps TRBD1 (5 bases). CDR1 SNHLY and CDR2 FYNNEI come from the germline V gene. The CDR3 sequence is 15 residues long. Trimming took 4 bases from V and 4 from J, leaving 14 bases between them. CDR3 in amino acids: CASSALWGSNQPQHF. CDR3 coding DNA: TGTGCCAGCAGTGCCCTGTGGGGGTCGAATCAGCCCCAGCATTTT. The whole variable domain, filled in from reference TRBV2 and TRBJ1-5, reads EPEVTQTPSHQVTQMGQEVILRCVPISNHLYFYWYRQILGQKVEFLVSFYNNEISEKSEIFDDQFSVERPDGSNFTLKIRSTKLEDSAMYFCASSALWGSNQPQHFGDGTRLSIL.

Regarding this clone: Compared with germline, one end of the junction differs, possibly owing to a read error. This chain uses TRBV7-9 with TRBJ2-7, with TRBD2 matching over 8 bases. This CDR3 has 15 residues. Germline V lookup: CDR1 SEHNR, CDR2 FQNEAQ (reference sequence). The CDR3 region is CASSVAGRISYEQYF. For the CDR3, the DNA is TGTGCCAGCAGCGTAGCGGGACGGATTTCCTACGAGCAGTACTTC. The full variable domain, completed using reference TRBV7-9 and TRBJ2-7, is DTGVSQNPRHKITKRGQNVTFRCDPISEHNRLYWYRQTLGQGPEFLTYFQNEAQLEKSRLLSDRFSAERPKGSFSTLEIQRTEQGDSAMYLCASSVAGRISYEQYFGPGTRLTVT.

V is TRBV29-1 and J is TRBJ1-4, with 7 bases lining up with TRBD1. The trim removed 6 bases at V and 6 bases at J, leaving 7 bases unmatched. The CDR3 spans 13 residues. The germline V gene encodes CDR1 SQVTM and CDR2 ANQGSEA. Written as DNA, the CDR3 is TGCAGCGTAAGACGGGACAGCTATGAAAAACTGTTTTTT. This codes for CSVRRDSYEKLFF.

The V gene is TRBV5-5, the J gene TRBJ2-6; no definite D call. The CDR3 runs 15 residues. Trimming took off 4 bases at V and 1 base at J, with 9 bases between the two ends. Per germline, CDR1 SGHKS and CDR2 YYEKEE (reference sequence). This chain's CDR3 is CASSQDDSGANVLTF. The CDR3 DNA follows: TGTGCCAGCAGCCAAGATGATTCTGGGGCCAACGTCCTGACTTTC.

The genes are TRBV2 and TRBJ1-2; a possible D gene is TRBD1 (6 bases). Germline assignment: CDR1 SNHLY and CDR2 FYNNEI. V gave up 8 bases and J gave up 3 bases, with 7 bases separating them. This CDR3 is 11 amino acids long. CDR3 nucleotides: TGTGCCAGCGAGGGGGACTATGGCTACACCTTC. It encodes CASEGDYGYTF.

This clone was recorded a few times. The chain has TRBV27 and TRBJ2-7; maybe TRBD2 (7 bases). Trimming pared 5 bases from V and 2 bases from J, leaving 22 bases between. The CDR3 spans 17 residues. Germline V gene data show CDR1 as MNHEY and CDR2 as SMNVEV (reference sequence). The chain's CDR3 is CASSHGGAAGRTYEQYF. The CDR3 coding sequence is TGTGCCAGCAGTCATGGGGGGGCGGCAGGGCGCACCTACGAGCAGTACTTC.

CDR3 protein: CSVGNSLAGELFF. The CDR3 coding sequence is TGCAGCGTTGGAAACAGCCTCGCCGGGGAGCTGTTTTTT. The chain combines TRBV29-1 with TRBJ2-2; D uncertain. V was cut by 4 bases and J by 6 bases, with 12 bases left in between. The CDR3 sequence is 13 residues long. Per the germline V gene, CDR1 is SQVTM and CDR2 is ANQGSEA.

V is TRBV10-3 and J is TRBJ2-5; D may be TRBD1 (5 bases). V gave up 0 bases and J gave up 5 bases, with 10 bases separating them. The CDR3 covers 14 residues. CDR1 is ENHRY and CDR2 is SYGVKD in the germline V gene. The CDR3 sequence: CAISESLGDETQYF. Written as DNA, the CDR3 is TGTGCCATCAGTGAGTCGTTAGGGGATGAGACCCAGTACTTC.

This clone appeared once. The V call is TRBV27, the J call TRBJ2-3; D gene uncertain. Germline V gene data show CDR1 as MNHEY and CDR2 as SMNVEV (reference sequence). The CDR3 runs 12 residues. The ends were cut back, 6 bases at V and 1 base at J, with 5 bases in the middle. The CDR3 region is CASSPGTDTQYF. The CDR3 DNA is TGTGCCAGCAGCCCAGGCACAGATACGCAGTATTTT.

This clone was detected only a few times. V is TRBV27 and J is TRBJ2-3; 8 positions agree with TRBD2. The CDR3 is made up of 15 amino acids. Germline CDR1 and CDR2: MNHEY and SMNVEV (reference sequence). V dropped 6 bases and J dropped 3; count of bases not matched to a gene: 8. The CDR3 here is CASSPSTSVTDTQYF. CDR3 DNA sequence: TGTGCCAGCAGCCCTTCGACTAGCGTTACAGATACGCAGTATTTT.

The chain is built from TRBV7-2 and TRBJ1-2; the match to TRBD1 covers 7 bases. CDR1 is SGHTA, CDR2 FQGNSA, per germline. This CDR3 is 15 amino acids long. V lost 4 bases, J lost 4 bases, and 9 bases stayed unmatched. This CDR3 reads CASSYPAAGGYGYTF. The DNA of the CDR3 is TGTGCCAGCAGCTATCCGGCGGCAGGGGGCTATGGCTACACCTTC.

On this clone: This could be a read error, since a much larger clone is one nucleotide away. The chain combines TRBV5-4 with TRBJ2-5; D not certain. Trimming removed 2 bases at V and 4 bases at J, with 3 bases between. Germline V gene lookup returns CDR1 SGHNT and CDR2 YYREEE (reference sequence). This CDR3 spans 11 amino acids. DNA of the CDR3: TGTGCCAGCAGCTTCTTAGAGACCCAGTACTTC. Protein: CASSFLETQYF.

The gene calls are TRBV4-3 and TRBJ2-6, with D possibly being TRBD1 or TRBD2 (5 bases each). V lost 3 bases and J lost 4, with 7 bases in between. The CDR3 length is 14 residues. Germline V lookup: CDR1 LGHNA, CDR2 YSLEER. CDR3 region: CASSQGVGANVLTF. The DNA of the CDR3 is TGCGCCAGCAGCCAGGGGGTCGGGGCCAACGTCCTGACTTTC.

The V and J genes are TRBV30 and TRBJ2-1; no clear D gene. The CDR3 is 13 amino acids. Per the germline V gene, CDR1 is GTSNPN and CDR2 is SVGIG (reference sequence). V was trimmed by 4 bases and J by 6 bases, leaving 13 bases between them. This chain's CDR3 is CAWKGETGNEQFF. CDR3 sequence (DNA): TGTGCCTGGAAAGGCGAGACGGGCAATGAGCAGTTCTTC.